What follows describes a single T cell receptor beta chain. Original methodology: Counts of nucleated cells, estimated from reference gene primer amplification, were obtained. Clones were read by immunoSEQ multiplex PCR, and TCRdb kept only the in-frame ones, dropping some. V and J calls plus clone size are reproduced from that table; the DNA served to infer D and trimming. Among approximately 190,000 clones, about 88% were seen once, and the ten largest hold around 5.8%. The junction had 9 bases not matched to a gene; V was cut back by 5 bases and J by 6 bases. Germline-derived CDR1 and CDR2 are SGHTA and FQGNSA. The CDR3 length is 15 residues. This sample stems from a study of blood T cell repertoires in COVID-19. Study overall: Spain, Italy and the United States supplied samples that represented acute and convalescent COVID-19. The analysed material was cDNA or gDNA that came from T cells, B-cell-depleted T cells, or PBMCs.

The rearrangement uses TRBV7-2 and TRBJ2-1, with 8 bases lining up with TRBD1. The source of this sequence is a man between 40 and 49 years old with active or convalescent COVID-19. Sequencing was carried out using peripheral blood. The CDR3, as DNA: TGTGCCAGCAGCCTCCGGACAGGGATGATCAATGAGCAGTTCTTC. Residues: CASSLRTGMINEQFF.